The source of this TCR beta chain is a study of T cell changes during pregnancy in multiple sclerosis. Libraries were prepared by immunoSEQ multiplex PCR; TCRdb keeps only in-frame clonotypes and omits some of them. The table shows approximately 72,000 clones, with 80% to 95% occurring only once. Germline V gene sequence: CDR1 SGHRS, CDR2 YFSETQ. Trimming left V 4 bases short and J 13 bases short, with 15 bases between. This CDR3 is built from 13 residues. Sequences were derived from peripheral blood, sampled in the first trimester of pregnancy. This chain links TRBV5-1 with TRBJ1-6; D gene uncertain. The clonotype comes from a female donor in good health, enrolled as a control in a pregnancy study. The CDR3 reads CASSPNPRSPLHF. CDR3 DNA: TGCGCCAGCAGCCCCAACCCCCGGTCCCCCCTCCACTTT. The full variable domain, rest sourced from reference TRBV5-1 and TRBJ1-6, is KAGVTQTPRYLIKTRGQQVTLSCSPISGHRSVSWYQQTPGQGLQFLFEYFSETQRNKGNFPGRFSGRQFSNSRSEMNVSTLELGDSALYLCASSPNPRSPLHFGNGTRLTVT.